The TCR beta chain under discussion was sequenced for a study of T cells in Graves' hyperthyroidism and ophthalmopathy. This CDR3 comprises 16 residues. CDR1 and CDR2 (germline): SGHDT, YYEEEE. V lost 0 bases, J lost 6 bases, and 8 bases stayed unmatched. The investigators amplified TCR beta CDR3 regions from RNA transcripts. Primed by the HTBI set, a first-round RT-PCR was run on the TCR CDR3. TCRdb reprocessed the multiplex PCR reads with MiXCR, giving one entry per CDR3 protein. The sample comprises about 200,000 distinct CDR3 sequences, about 17% of which are singletons, and over 45% rests with the top ten. This clonotype came up a few times. Absence of ophthalmopathy progression within 18 months defined stable Graves' hyperthyroidism.

This receptor was taken from a woman aged 50 to 60 with Graves' hyperthyroidism. Sequences were obtained from blood. The chain uses TRBV5-6 and TRBJ2-1; 8 nucleotides line up with TRBD2. The CDR3 loop reads CASSLALAGIRNEQFF. As DNA, the CDR3 is TGTGCCAGCAGCTTGGCTTTAGCGGGAATTCGCAATGAGCAGTTCTTC.